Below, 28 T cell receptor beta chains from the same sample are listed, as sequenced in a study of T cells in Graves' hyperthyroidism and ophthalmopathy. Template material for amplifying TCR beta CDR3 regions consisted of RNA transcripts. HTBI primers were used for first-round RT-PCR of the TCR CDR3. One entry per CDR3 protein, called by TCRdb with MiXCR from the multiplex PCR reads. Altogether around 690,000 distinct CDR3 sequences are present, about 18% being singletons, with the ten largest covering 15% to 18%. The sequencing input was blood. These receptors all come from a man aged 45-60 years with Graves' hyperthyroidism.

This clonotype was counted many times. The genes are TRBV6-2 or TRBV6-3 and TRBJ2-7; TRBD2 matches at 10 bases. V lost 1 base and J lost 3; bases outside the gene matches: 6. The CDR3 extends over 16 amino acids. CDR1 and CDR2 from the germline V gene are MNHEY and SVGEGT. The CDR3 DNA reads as TGTGCCAGCAGTTACTATCGGACTAGCGGAGACTACGAGCAGTACTTC. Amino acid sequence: CASSYYRTSGDYEQYF.

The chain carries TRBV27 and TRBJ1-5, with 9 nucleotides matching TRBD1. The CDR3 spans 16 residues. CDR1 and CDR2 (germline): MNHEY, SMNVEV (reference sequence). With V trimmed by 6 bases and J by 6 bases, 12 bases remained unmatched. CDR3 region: CASSSFGQGLSQPQHF. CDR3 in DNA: TGTGCCAGCAGCTCCTTTGGACAGGGGCTAAGTCAGCCCCAGCATTTT.

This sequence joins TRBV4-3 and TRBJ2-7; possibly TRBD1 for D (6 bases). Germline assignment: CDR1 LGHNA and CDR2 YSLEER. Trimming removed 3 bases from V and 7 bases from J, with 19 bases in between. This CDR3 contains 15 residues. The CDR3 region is CASSHEVGASREQYF. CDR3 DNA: TGCGCCAGCAGCCATGAGGTGGGGGCGTCTAGGGAGCAGTACTTC.

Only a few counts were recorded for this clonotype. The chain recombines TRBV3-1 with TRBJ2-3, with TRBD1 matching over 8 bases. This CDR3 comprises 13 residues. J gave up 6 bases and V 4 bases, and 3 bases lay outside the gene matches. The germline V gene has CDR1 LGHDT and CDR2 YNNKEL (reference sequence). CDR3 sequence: CASSLNRGDTQYF. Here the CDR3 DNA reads TGTGCCAGCAGCCTCAACAGGGGGGATACGCAGTATTTT.

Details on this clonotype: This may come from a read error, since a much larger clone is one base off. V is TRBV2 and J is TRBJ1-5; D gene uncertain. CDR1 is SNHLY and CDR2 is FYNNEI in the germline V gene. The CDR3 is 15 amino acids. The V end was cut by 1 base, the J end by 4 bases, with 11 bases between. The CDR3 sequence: CASSEGGFGNQPQHF. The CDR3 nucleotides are TGTGCCAGCAGTGAAGGAGGGTTCGGGAATCAGCCCCAGCATTTT. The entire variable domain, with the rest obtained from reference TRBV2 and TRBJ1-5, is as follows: EPEVTQTPSHQVTQMGQEVILRCVPISNHLYFYWYRQILGQKVEFLVSFYNNEISEKSEIFDDQFSVERPDGSNFTLKIRSTKLEDSAMYFCASSEGGFGNQPQHFGDGTRLSIL.

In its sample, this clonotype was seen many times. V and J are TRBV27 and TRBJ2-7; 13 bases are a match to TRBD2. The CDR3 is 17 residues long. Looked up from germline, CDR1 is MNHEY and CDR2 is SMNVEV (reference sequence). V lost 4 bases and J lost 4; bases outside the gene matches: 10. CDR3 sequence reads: CASSSRTSGRLNYEQYF. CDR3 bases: TGTGCCAGCAGTTCCCGGACTAGCGGGAGACTGAATTACGAGCAGTACTTC.

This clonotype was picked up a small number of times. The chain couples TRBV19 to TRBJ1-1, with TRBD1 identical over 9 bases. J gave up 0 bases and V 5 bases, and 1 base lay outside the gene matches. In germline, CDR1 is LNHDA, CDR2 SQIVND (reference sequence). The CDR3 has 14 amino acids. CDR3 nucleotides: TGTGCCAGTAGTTGGACAGGGGTGAACACTGAAGCTTTCTTT. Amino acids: CASSWTGVNTEAFF.

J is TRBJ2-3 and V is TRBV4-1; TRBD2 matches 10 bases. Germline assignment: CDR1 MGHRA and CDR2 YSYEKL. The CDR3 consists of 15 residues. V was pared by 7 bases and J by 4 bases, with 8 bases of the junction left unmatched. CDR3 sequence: CASNPGLAGADTQYF. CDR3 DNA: TGCGCCAGCAACCCAGGGCTAGCGGGAGCAGATACGCAGTATTTT.

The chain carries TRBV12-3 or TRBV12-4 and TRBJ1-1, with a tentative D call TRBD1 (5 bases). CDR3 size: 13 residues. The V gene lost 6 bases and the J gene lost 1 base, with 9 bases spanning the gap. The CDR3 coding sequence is TGTGCCAGCAGGTTTACAGGGAACACTGAAGCTTTCTTT. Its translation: CASRFTGNTEAFF.

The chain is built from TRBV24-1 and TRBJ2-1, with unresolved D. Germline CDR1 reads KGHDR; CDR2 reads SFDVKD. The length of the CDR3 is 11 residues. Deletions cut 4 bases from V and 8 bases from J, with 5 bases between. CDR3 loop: CATSEVHEQFF. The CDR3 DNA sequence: TGTGCCACCAGTGAGGTCCATGAGCAGTTCTTC.

CDR3 in amino acids: CASSFTGQGSLGQYF. DNA of the CDR3: TGTGCCAGCAGTTTTACGGGACAGGGAAGCTTGGGACAGTATTTT. The chain recombines TRBV28 with TRBJ2-3; 9 bases fit TRBD1. J gave up 12 bases and V 3 bases, and 13 bases lay outside the gene matches. Germline CDR1 and CDR2: MDHEN and SYDVKM. CDR3 length: 15 residues.

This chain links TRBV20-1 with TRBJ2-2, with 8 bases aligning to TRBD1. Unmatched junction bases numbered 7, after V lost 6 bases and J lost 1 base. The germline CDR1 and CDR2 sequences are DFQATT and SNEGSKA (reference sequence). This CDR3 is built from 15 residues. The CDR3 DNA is TGCAGTGCGCAAGACGGGACAGGGAACACCGGGGAGCTGTTTTTT. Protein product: CSAQDGTGNTGELFF.

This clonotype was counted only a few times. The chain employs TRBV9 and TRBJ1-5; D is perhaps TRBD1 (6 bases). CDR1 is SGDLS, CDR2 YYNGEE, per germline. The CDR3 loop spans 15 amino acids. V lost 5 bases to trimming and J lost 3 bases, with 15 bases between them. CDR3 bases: TGTGCCAGCAGTACTACAGGGTCGAACAATCAGCCCCAGCATTTT. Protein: CASSTTGSNNQPQHF.

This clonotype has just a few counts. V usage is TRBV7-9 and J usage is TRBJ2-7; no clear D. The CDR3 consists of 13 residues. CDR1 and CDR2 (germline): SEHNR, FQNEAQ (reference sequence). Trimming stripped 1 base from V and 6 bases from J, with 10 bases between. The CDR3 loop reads CASSLGAFAEQYF. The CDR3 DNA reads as TGTGCCAGCAGCTTAGGGGCCTTTGCCGAGCAGTACTTC. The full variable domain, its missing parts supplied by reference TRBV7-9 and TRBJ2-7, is DTGVSQNPRHKITKRGQNVTFRCDPISEHNRLYWYRQTLGQGPEFLTYFQNEAQLEKSRLLSDRFSAERPKGSFSTLEIQRTEQGDSAMYLCASSLGAFAEQYFGPGTRLTVT.

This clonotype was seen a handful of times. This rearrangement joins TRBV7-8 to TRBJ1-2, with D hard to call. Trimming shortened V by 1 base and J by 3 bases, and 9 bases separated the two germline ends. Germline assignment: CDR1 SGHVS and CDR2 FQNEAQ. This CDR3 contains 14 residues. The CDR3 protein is CASSLGPWDYGYTF. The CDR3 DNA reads TGTGCCAGCAGCTTAGGGCCCTGGGACTATGGCTACACCTTC.

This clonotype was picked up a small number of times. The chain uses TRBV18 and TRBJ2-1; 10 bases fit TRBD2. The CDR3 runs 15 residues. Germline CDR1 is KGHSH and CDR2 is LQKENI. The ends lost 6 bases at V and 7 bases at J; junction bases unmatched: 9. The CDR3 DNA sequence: TGTGCCAGCTCGGCCGGGACTAGCGTGGGGAATGAGCAGTTCTTC. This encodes CASSAGTSVGNEQFF.

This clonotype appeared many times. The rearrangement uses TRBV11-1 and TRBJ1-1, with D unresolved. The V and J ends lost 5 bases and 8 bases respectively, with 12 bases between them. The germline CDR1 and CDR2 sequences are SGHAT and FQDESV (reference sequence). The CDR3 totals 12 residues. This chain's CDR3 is CASSRYSEEAFF. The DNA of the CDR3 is TGTGCCAGCAGCCGATATTCTGAAGAAGCTTTCTTT.

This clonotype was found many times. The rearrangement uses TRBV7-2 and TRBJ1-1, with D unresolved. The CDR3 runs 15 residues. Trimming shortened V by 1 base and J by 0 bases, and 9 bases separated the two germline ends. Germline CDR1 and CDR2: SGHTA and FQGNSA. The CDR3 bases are TGTGCCAGCAGCTTAGAACCACACCTGAACACTGAAGCTTTCTTT. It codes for CASSLEPHLNTEAFF.

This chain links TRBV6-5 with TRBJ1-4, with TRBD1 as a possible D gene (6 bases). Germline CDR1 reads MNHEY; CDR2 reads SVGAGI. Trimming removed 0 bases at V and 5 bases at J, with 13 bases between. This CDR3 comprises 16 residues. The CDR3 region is CASSYSNTGTNEKLFF. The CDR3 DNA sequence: TGTGCCAGCAGTTACTCCAACACAGGGACGAATGAAAAACTGTTTTTT.

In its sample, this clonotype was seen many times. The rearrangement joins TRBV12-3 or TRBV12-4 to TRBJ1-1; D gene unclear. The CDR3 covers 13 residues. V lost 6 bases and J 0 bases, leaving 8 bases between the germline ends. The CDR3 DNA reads TGTGCCAGCAGCGGGGTTATGAACACTGAAGCTTTCTTT. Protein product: CASSGVMNTEAFF.

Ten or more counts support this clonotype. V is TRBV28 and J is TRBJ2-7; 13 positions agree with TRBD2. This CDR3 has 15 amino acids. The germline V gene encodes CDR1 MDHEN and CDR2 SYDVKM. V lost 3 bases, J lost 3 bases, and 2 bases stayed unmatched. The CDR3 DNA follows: TGTGCCAGCAGTTTCGGGACTAGCGGGAACTACGAGCAGTACTTC. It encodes CASSFGTSGNYEQYF.

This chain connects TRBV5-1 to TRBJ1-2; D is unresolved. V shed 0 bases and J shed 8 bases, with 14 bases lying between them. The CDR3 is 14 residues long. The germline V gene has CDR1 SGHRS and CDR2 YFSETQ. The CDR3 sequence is CASSLEVGSRGYTF. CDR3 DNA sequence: TGCGCCAGCAGCTTGGAAGTAGGGTCGAGAGGCTACACCTTC.

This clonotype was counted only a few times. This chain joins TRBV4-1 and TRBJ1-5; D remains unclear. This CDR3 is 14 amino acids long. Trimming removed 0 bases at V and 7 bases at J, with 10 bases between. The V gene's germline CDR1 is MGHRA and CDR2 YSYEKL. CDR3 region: CASSQDGRVQPQHF. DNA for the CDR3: TGCGCCAGCAGCCAAGACGGGAGGGTCCAGCCCCAGCATTTT.

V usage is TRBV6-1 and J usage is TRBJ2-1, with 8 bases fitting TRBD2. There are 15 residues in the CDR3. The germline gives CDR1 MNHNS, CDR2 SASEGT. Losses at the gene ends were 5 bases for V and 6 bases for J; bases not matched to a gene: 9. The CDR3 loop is CASSSITGGSNEQFF. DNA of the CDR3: TGTGCCAGCAGTAGTATAACGGGAGGGTCCAATGAGCAGTTCTTC.

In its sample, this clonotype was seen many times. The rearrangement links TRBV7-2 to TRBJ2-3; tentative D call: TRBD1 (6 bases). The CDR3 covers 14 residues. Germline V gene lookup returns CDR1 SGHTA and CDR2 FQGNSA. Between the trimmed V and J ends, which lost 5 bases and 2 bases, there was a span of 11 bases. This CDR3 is CASSQGPNTDTQYF. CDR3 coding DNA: TGTGCCAGCAGCCAGGGGCCCAACACAGATACGCAGTATTTT.

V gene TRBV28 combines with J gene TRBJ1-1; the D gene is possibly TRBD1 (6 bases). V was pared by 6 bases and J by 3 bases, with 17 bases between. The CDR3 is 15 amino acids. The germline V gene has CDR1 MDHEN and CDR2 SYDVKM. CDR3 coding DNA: TGTGCCAGCAGAGAGGGGGGGCGCATTCACACTGAAGCTTTCTTT. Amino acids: CASREGGRIHTEAFF.

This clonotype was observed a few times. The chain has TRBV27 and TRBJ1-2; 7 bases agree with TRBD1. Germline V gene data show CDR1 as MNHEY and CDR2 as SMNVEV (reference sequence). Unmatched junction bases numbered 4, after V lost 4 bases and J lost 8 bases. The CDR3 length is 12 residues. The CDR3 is CASSYQGGGYTF. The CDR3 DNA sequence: TGTGCCAGCAGTTATCAGGGGGGGGGCTACACCTTC.

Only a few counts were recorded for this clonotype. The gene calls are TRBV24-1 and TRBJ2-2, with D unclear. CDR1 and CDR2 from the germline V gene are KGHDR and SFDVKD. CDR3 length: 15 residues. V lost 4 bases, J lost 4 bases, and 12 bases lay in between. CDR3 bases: TGTGCCACCAGTGAGGGGTGGATTGGCACCGGGGAGCTGTTTTTT. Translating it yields CATSEGWIGTGELFF.